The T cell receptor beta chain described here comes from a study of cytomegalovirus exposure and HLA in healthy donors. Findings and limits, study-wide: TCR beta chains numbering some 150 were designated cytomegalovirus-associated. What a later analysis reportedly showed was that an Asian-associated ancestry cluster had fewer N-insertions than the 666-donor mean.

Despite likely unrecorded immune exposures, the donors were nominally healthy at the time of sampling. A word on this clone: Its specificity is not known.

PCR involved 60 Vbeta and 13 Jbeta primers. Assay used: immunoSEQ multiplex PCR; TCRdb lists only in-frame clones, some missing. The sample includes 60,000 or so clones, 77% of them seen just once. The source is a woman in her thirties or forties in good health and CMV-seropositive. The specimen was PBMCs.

CDR3 in amino acids: CASSYFRQARELFF. The CDR3 region has the DNA TGTGCCAGCAGTTACTTCCGTCAGGCGAGGGAGCTGTTTTTT. The chain couples TRBV6-5 to TRBJ2-2; D ambiguous. V was trimmed by 1 base and J by 9 bases, leaving 12 bases between them. Germline V lookup: CDR1 MNHEY, CDR2 SVGAGI. This CDR3 has 14 residues.